The present TCR beta chain was sequenced within a study of OX40 agonist ivuxolimab in advanced cancers. Study background: Intravenous ivuxolimab at 0.01 to 10 mg/kg was given to patients every 2 weeks. Three patients, one with hepatocellular carcinoma and two with cutaneous melanoma, achieved partial responses.

In its sample, this clone was seen once. Its specificity is unknown. The germline V gene has CDR1 MNHEY and CDR2 SMNVEV (reference sequence). The CDR3 runs to 12 residues. Trimming pared 7 bases from V and 6 bases from J, leaving 10 bases between. Study conclusions and caveats: In the expanded peripheral T cells, antigen specificity was never determined. Among T cells, CD8+ cells averaged more expanded clones than CD4+ cells.

Generated by immunoSEQ multiplex PCR, the TCRdb table keeps only in-frame clones and is missing some. This sample has under 65,000 clones, with about nine tenths found just once. The source was CD4+ or CD8+ T cells sorted from blood, collected in a trial of the OX40 agonist ivuxolimab. The chain joins TRBV27 to TRBJ1-5, with D unresolved. This receptor was obtained from an adult with an advanced solid tumor such as melanoma, head and neck, liver or kidney cancer. The CDR3 DNA follows: TGTGCCAGCACCCCTGAGGGTCAGCCCCAGCATTTT. It codes for CASTPEGQPQHF.